These 8 T cell receptor beta chains originate from one sample sequenced in a study of regulatory T cells in long-lasting Graves disease. Investigators prepared the TCR beta libraries by applying iRepertoire HTBI primers and Arm-PCR of CDR3 regions. MiXCR, applied by TCRdb to the multiplex PCR reads, yields one record per CDR3 protein. The sample lists some 430,000 distinct CDR3 sequences; about a fifth were seen once. The time point denotes: persistent/refractory GD, antithyroid drugs over 5 years with positive TRAb. Generation of the TCR library employed RNA extracted from PBMCs. The sample was peripheral blood mononuclear cells (PBMCs), taken when the disease was refractory, from a patient treated with antithyroid drugs. The receptors stem from a female donor with Graves disease.

This clonotype was seen a handful of times. The chain links TRBV7-6 to TRBJ2-2; no reliable D call. Trimming cost V 5 bases and J 0 bases, with 13 bases left between them. Per germline, CDR1 SGHVS and CDR2 FNYEAQ. This CDR3 region has 16 residues. CDR3 residues: CASSPLVWANTGELFF. DNA for the CDR3: TGTGCCAGCAGCCCCTTGGTTTGGGCGAACACCGGGGAGCTGTTTTTT.

This clonotype was picked up a small number of times. V is TRBV19 and J is TRBJ1-2; maybe TRBD1 (6 bases). Germline V CDR1 and CDR2: LNHDA, SQIVND (reference sequence). The CDR3 is 14 amino acids. The V end was cut by 9 bases, the J end by 3 bases, with 17 bases between. CDR3 loop: CASQTGGRDYGYTF. The CDR3 DNA reads as TGTGCCAGCCAAACCGGGGGGCGTGACTATGGCTACACCTTC.

The chain is built from TRBV28 and TRBJ2-2, with TRBD2 matching over 10 bases. The V gene end was trimmed by 6 bases and the J gene end by 3 bases; junction bases not matched to a gene: 4. CDR1 and CDR2 from the germline V gene are MDHEN and SYDVKM. CDR3 length equals 15 residues. CDR3 sequence reads: CASRERGGHTGELFF. CDR3 DNA sequence: TGTGCCAGCAGGGAGCGGGGGGGCCACACCGGGGAGCTGTTTTTT. Full variable domain (outside the CDR3, taken from reference TRBV28 and TRBJ2-2): DVKVTQSSRYLVKRTGEKVFLECVQDMDHENMFWYRQDPGLGLRLIYFSYDVKMKEKGDIPEGYSVSREKKERFSLILESASTNQTSMYLCASRERGGHTGELFFGEGSRLTVL.

This clonotype showed up just a few times. In nucleotides, the CDR3 is TGTGCCAGCAGGACCGGGACAGAATATTTTACAGGTCTCGGGGAGCTGTTTTTT. This translates into CASRTGTEYFTGLGELFF. V gene TRBV27 combines with J gene TRBJ2-2; 7 nucleotides line up with TRBD1. Trimming removed 6 bases from V and 7 bases from J; junction bases left unmatched: 20. CDR3 length equals 18 residues. Per germline, CDR1 MNHEY and CDR2 SMNVEV (reference sequence).

At least ten counts were recorded for this clonotype. The V call is TRBV2, the J call TRBJ2-5; D tentatively reads TRBD1 or TRBD2 (5 bases each). V was cut by 7 bases and J by 13 bases, with 13 bases left in between. The CDR3 is made up of 10 amino acids. The germline V gene has CDR1 SNHLY and CDR2 FYNNEI. The CDR3 reads CASNGANMYF. CDR3 nucleotide sequence: TGTGCCAGCAACGGGGCAAATATGTACTTC.

Comment on this clonotype: This CDR3 is missing its conserved last phenylalanine or tryptophan, likely due to a read error. No DNA is shown, since the ends of the CDR3 on it are uncertain; the CDR3 is the one TCRdb lists. The chain combines TRBV12-3 or TRBV12-4 with TRBJ2-7. Ends included, the CDR3 has 12 residues. CDR3 in amino acids: CASRQHSKTTST.

This chain links TRBV29-1 with TRBJ2-3; 7 nucleotides align to TRBD2. The V and J ends lost 0 bases and 1 base, in that order; junction bases with no gene match: 7. There are 16 residues in the CDR3. In germline, CDR1 is SQVTM, CDR2 ANQGSEA. As DNA, the CDR3 is TGCAGCGTTGAAGAGAGGGCTAGCGGCGGCACAGATACGCAGTATTTT. Protein: CSVEERASGGTDTQYF.

The sample holds many counts of this clonotype. This chain uses TRBV2 with TRBJ2-7; D gene uncertain. The CDR3 is 15 residues long. Between the trimmed V and J ends, which lost 8 bases and 9 bases, there was a span of 26 bases. CDR1 is SNHLY, CDR2 FYNNEI, per germline. The CDR3 loop reads CASRSTPDPTVAQYF. The CDR3 DNA reads as TGTGCCAGCCGCTCCACGCCCGATCCCACGGTTGCGCAGTACTTC.